The next 26 T cell receptor beta chains were all read from a single sample in a study of blood T cell repertoires in COVID-19. The method was immunoSEQ multiplex PCR; TCRdb's version includes in-frame clones alone and lacks a portion of them. This sample has 210,000 or so clones, with around 80% found just once. Sequencing was done on a sample of peripheral blood. The receptor set was obtained from a woman older than 75 with active or convalescent COVID-19.

The rearrangement uses TRBV7-3 and TRBJ2-1; D uncertain. CDR3 length: 14 residues. V lost 5 bases and J lost 5, with 13 bases in between. The germline gives CDR1 SGHTA, CDR2 FQGTGA. This CDR3 reads CASSSLRGDNEQFF. The CDR3 DNA reads as TGTGCCAGCAGCAGCTTACGTGGAGACAATGAGCAGTTCTTC.

The chain carries TRBV6-5 and TRBJ1-1; D perhaps matches TRBD1 (5 bases). Germline CDR1 MNHEY, CDR2 SVGAGI. V was shortened by 6 bases and J by 7 bases, with 15 bases between the two germline ends. The CDR3 has 13 residues. The CDR3 coding sequence is TGTGCCAGCAGAACACGGGGGGTCGGTGAAGCTTTCTTT. It specifies CASRTRGVGEAFF.

This clone was seen just once. The chain carries TRBV7-3 and TRBJ2-3; 7 bases line up with TRBD2. The CDR3 contains 17 residues. J lost 6 bases, V lost 1 base, and 13 bases had no gene match. Germline V gives CDR1 SGHTA, CDR2 FQGTGA. The CDR3 DNA reads as TGTGCCAGCAGCTTAAATCAAAGACGGGGGGAAACGGATACGCAGTATTTT. This gives the protein CASSLNQRRGETDTQYF. Looking up the rest from reference TRBV7-3 and TRBJ2-3 gives the full variable domain: GAGVSQTPSNKVTEKGKYVELRCDPISGHTALYWYRQSLGQGPEFLIYFQGTGAADDSGLPNDRFFAVRPEGSVSTLKIQRTERGDSAVYLCASSLNQRRGETDTQYFGPGTRLTVL.

The genes are TRBV29-1 and TRBJ2-7, with 8 bases fitting TRBD1. The junction had 8 bases not matched to a gene; V was cut back by 2 bases and J by 5 bases. This CDR3 contains 14 residues. Germline V CDR1 and CDR2: SQVTM, ANQGSEA. DNA for the CDR3: TGCAGCGTTGAATACTCAGGACAGGGCCACGAGCAGTACTTC. It translates to CSVEYSGQGHEQYF.

V gene TRBV29-1 combines with J gene TRBJ2-7; 9 bases fit TRBD1. J was trimmed by 8 bases and V by 6 bases; bases with no gene match: 14. In germline, CDR1 is SQVTM, CDR2 ANQGSEA. The CDR3 is 14 amino acids. The CDR3 nucleotides are TGCAGCGTGGTAAACAGGGGGCGATTCGGGAAGCAGTACTTC. Residues: CSVVNRGRFGKQYF.

The chain is built from TRBV24-1 and TRBJ2-2, with TRBD1 matching 9 bases. Germline assignment: CDR1 KGHDR and CDR2 SFDVKD. J lost 6 bases, V lost 9 bases, and 7 bases had no gene match. The CDR3 is made up of 14 amino acids. This CDR3 reads CATLPGQGSGELFF. For the CDR3, the DNA is TGTGCCACCCTGCCGGGACAGGGATCCGGGGAGCTGTTTTTT.

The gene calls are TRBV5-1 and TRBJ1-1; 8 positions agree with TRBD1. The germline gives CDR1 SGHRS, CDR2 YFSETQ. The CDR3 spans 17 residues. Losses at the gene ends were 0 bases for V and 4 bases for J; bases not matched to a gene: 11. The DNA of the CDR3 is TGCGCCAGCAGCTTGGCCGGGCAGGGGGCCCTTGGCACTGAAGCTTTCTTT. This translates into CASSLAGQGALGTEAFF.

This chain links TRBV28 with TRBJ1-2; D unclear. The V and J ends lost 0 bases and 0 bases respectively, with 8 bases between them. The V gene's germline CDR1 is MDHEN and CDR2 SYDVKM. This CDR3 is 15 amino acids long. The DNA of the CDR3 is TGTGCCAGCAGTTTATGGGAGGGCTCTAACTATGGCTACACCTTC. It codes for CASSLWEGSNYGYTF.

The chain links TRBV6-2 or TRBV6-3 to TRBJ1-1, with TRBD1 matching over 8 bases. V dropped 5 bases and J dropped 4; count of bases not matched to a gene: 12. CDR3 length: 16 amino acids. Germline CDR1 reads MNHEY; CDR2 reads SVGEGT. CDR3 in amino acids: CASSRRDRSTVTEAFF. CDR3 nucleotide sequence: TGTGCCAGCAGTCGCAGGGACAGGTCGACGGTCACTGAAGCTTTCTTT.

The chain is built from TRBV7-2 and TRBJ1-1; D not certain. The CDR3 sequence is 14 residues long. The germline V and J ends were trimmed by 5 bases and 1 base, with 11 bases remaining between them. The germline gives CDR1 SGHTA, CDR2 FQGNSA. DNA for the CDR3: TGTGCCAGCAGCCCAGGCGGGTCGAACACTGAAGCTTTCTTT. This gives the protein CASSPGGSNTEAFF.

This clone was picked up one time. The chain uses TRBV2 and TRBJ1-2, with unresolved D. The CDR3 sequence is 13 residues long. Deletions cut 5 bases from V and 6 bases from J, with 13 bases between. Per the germline V gene, CDR1 is SNHLY and CDR2 is FYNNEI. The CDR3, as DNA: TGTGCCAGCAGTCTAGGCGAGCAAAATGGCTACACCTTC. It encodes CASSLGEQNGYTF.

For the CDR3, the DNA is TGTGCCAGCAGCTTGGTGGAAGGCGGCATTCAGTACTTC. It yields the protein CASSLVEGGIQYF. V and J are TRBV7-9 and TRBJ2-4; unclear D gene. The germline CDR1 and CDR2 sequences are SEHNR and FQNEAQ (reference sequence). V was shortened by 3 bases and J by 9 bases, with 12 bases between the two germline ends. The CDR3 loop spans 13 amino acids.

The sample holds a few counts of this clone. The chain has TRBV4-1 and TRBJ1-2; 10 positions match TRBD1. Germline V gene data show CDR1 as MGHRA and CDR2 as YSYEKL. Unmatched junction bases numbered 7, after V lost 2 bases and J lost 7 bases. The CDR3 consists of 15 residues. CDR3: CASSQIDRGLGGYTF. The CDR3 DNA sequence: TGCGCCAGCAGCCAAATTGACAGGGGGCTAGGTGGCTACACCTTC.

The CDR3 is CASSYYSRTVNTEAFF. CDR3 nucleotide sequence: TGTGCCAGCAGTTACTACTCGAGGACAGTGAACACTGAAGCTTTCTTT. This chain joins TRBV6-5 and TRBJ1-1, with D maybe TRBD1 (6 bases). The CDR3 runs 16 residues. The germline V gene encodes CDR1 MNHEY and CDR2 SVGAGI. With 1 base removed from V and 0 bases from J, the gap between germline ends came to 12 bases.

This clone has a handful of counts. The chain combines TRBV13 with TRBJ2-7; a weak D match, TRBD1 (6 bases). The V end lost 5 bases, the J end lost 2 bases, and 13 bases lay between the germline ends. The V gene's germline CDR1 is PRHDT and CDR2 FYEKMQ (reference sequence). The CDR3 consists of 14 residues. The CDR3 bases are TGTGCCAGCAGCCCCCGGGACACCACCTACGAGCAGTACTTC. Its translation is CASSPRDTTYEQYF.

The rearrangement links TRBV21-1 to TRBJ2-5; the table calls TRBD1, which could not be checked here. TRBV21-1 is listed as a pseudogene. CDR3 length: 15 amino acids. CDR3 loop: CASSNYIGGAETQYF. Written as DNA, the CDR3 is TGTGCCAGCAGCAATTATATTGGGGGCGCAGAGACCCAGTACTTC.

This clone was detected only a few times. This rearrangement joins TRBV3-1 (or the pseudogene TRBV3-2) to TRBJ2-7, with 7 bases that match TRBD2. CDR1 is LGHDT and CDR2 is YNNKEL in the germline V gene (reference sequence). V lost 0 bases to trimming and J lost 2 bases; unmatched junction nucleotides: 7. The CDR3 length is 16 residues. The CDR3 nucleotides are TGTGCCAGCAGCCAAGAACCGGGGGGTGCCACCTACGAGCAGTACTTC. Its translation is CASSQEPGGATYEQYF.

J is TRBJ1-2 and V is TRBV19; 9 bases line up with TRBD1. CDR3 length: 15 residues. V lost 5 bases, J lost 8 bases, and 12 bases stayed unmatched. Germline values: CDR1 LNHDA, CDR2 SQIVND (reference sequence). The CDR3 here is CASSPTQGAGRGYTF. The CDR3 nucleotides are TGTGCCAGTAGTCCCACACAGGGGGCCGGAAGAGGCTACACCTTC.

The V gene is TRBV4-3, the J gene TRBJ1-4; possible D gene TRBD1, 6 bases. Germline CDR1 is LGHNA and CDR2 is YSLEER. V gave up 6 bases and J gave up 4 bases, with 12 bases separating them. This CDR3 is 14 amino acids long. DNA of the CDR3: TGCGCCAGCAGTCTGGACAGCCGTAATGAAAAACTGTTTTTT. This gives the protein CASSLDSRNEKLFF.

The CDR3 nucleotides are TGCGCCAGCAGCTTGGGGACAACTGCAACTAATGAAAAACTGTTTTTT. Protein: CASSLGTTATNEKLFF. This chain connects TRBV5-1 to TRBJ1-4, with D perhaps matching TRBD1 (5 bases). Trimming removed 0 bases from V and 0 bases from J, with 9 bases in between. The germline V gene encodes CDR1 SGHRS and CDR2 YFSETQ. This CDR3 contains 16 residues.

The J gene is TRBJ1-2, the V gene TRBV11-2, with D perhaps TRBD1 (6 bases). The CDR3 contains 13 residues. The germline V gene has CDR1 SGHAT and CDR2 FQNNGV. Trimming stripped 5 bases from V and 8 bases from J, with 15 bases between. The CDR3, as DNA: TGTGCCAGCAGCCCGCAGACAGGCTACGGCTACACCTTC. It codes for CASSPQTGYGYTF.

This sequence joins TRBV30 and TRBJ2-7; weak D call: TRBD1 (7 bases). Looked up from germline, CDR1 is GTSNPN and CDR2 is SVGIG (reference sequence). V was cut by 4 bases and J by 9 bases, with 22 bases left in between. There are 14 residues in the CDR3. The chain's CDR3 is CAWTLRGEYRMQYF. For the CDR3, the DNA is TGTGCCTGGACCCTCAGGGGGGAGTATCGGATGCAGTACTTC. The entire variable domain, with the rest obtained from reference TRBV30 and TRBJ2-7, is as follows: SQTIHQWPATLVQPVGSPLSLECTVEGTSNPNLYWYRQAAGRGLQLLFYSVGIGQISSEVPQNLSASRPQDRQFILSSKKLLLSDSGFYLCAWTLRGEYRMQYFGPGTRLTVT.

The chain couples TRBV5-1 to TRBJ1-5; 10 bases agree with TRBD1. The CDR3 consists of 15 residues. After removal of 4 bases from V and 2 bases from J, the junction contained 3 bases not matched to a gene. CDR1 is SGHRS, CDR2 YFSETQ, per germline. CDR3 sequence: CASSRTGGGNQPQHF. CDR3 DNA sequence: TGCGCCAGCAGCCGGACAGGGGGTGGCAATCAGCCCCAGCATTTT.

The V gene is TRBV4-3, the J gene TRBJ1-1; possible D gene TRBD1, 5 bases. Germline V gene sequence: CDR1 LGHNA, CDR2 YSLEER. The CDR3 is made up of 16 amino acids. V was cut by 0 bases and J by 1 base, with 12 bases left in between. The CDR3 DNA sequence: TGCGCCAGCAGCCAAGAGGTGAGGGGAGGGAACACTGAAGCTTTCTTT. Its translation: CASSQEVRGGNTEAFF.

V is TRBV6-6 and J is TRBJ1-4, with D possibly matching TRBD1 (5 bases). Germline assignment: CDR1 MNHNY and CDR2 SVGAGI (reference sequence). V lost 6 bases and J 4 bases, leaving 18 bases between the germline ends. CDR3 length equals 16 residues. The CDR3 DNA sequence: TGTGCCAGCAGCCGACAGCGTACGGGGTTTAATGAAAAACTGTTTTTT. It translates to CASSRQRTGFNEKLFF.

V is TRBV11-2 and J is TRBJ2-5, with a possible D match to TRBD1 (6 bases). V lost 5 bases and J lost 2, with 15 bases in between. Germline-derived CDR1 and CDR2 are SGHAT and FQNNGV. CDR3 length equals 15 residues. CDR3 amino acids: CASSAQGQPQETQYF. The CDR3 DNA reads as TGTGCCAGCAGCGCGCAAGGACAGCCGCAAGAGACCCAGTACTTC.